This T cell receptor beta chain was captured in a study of T-cell reconstitution after alpha-beta-depleted transplantation in children. Overall study findings and caveats: At around two months after transplant, the alpha-beta T cells were reportedly derived from several hundred expanded clones that came from non-depleted graft cells.

V lost 0 bases, J lost 3 bases, and 17 bases stayed unmatched. CDR3 length equals 21 residues. About this clonotype itself: What it binds is not known.

The library targeted TCRbeta and was prepared with unique molecular identifiers. TCRdb called the PCR reads again in MiXCR, with one record for every CDR3 protein. The table includes about 980,000 distinct CDR3 sequences, about 26% detected once. The clonotype originates from a boy in the first two years of life who had a stem cell transplant for SCID, so the T cells may come from the graft donor. This chain uses TRBV12-3 or TRBV12-4 with TRBJ2-2, with 9 bases identical to TRBD1. Here the sequenced sample was PBMCs, mostly from graft donor cells, taken 360 days after TCRalphabeta/CD19-depleted stem cell transplant. In DNA form, the CDR3 reads TGTGCCAGCAGTTTAGCGCTCCCCCGGTGGGGCTACAGGGGGCACACCGGGGAGCTGTTTTTT. This sequence encodes CASSLALPRWGYRGHTGELFF.